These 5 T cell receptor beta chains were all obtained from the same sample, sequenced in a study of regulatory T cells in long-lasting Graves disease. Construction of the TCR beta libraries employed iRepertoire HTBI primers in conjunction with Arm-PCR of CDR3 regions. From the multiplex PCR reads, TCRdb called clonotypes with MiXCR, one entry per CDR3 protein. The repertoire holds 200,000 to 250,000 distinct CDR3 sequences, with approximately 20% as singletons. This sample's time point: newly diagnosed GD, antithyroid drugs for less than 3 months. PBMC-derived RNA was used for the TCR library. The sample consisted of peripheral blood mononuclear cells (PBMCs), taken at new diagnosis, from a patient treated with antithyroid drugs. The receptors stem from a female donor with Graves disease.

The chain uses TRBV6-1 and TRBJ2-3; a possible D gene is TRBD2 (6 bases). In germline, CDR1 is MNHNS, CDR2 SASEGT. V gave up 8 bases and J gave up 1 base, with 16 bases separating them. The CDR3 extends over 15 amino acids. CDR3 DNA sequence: TGTGCCAGCTCCAGTTTCCAGCGGGGCACAGATACGCAGTATTTT. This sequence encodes CASSSFQRGTDTQYF.

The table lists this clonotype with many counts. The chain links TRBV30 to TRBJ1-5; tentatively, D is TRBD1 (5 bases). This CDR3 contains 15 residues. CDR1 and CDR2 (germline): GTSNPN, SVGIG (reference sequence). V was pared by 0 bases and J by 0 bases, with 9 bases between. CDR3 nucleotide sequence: TGTGCCTGGAGTGTGCCAAGGGGTAGCAATCAGCCCCAGCATTTT. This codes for CAWSVPRGSNQPQHF.

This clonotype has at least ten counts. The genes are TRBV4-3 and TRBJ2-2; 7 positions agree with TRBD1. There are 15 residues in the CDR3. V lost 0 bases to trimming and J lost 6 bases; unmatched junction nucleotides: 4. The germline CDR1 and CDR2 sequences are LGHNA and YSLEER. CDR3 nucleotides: TGCGCCAGCAGCCAAGAGTTACAGGGGTCCGGGGAGCTGTTTTTT. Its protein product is CASSQELQGSGELFF.

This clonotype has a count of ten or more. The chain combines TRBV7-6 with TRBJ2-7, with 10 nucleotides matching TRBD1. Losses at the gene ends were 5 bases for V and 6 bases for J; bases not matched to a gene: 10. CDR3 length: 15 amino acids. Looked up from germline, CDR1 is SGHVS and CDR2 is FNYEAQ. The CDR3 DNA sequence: TGTGCCAGCAGCACTCGCTCCGGGACAGGGGTCGAGCAGTACTTC. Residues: CASSTRSGTGVEQYF. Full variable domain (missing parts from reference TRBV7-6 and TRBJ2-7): GAGVSQSPRYKVTKRGQDVALRCDPISGHVSLYWYRQALGQGPEFLTYFNYEAQQDKSGLPNDRFSAERPEGSISTLTIQRTEQRDSAMYRCASSTRSGTGVEQYFGPGTRLTVT.

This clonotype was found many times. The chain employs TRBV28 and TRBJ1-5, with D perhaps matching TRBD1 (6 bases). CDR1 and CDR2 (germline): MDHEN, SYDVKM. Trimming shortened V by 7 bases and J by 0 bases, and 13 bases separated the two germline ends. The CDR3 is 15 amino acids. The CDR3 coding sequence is TGTGCCAGCAAATCAGGGGTGAATAGCAATCAGCCCCAGCATTTT. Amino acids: CASKSGVNSNQPQHF.